What follows are 4 T cell receptor beta chains derived from one specimen sequenced in a study of blood T cell repertoires in COVID-19. This table comes from immunoSEQ multiplex PCR, and its TCRdb copy is limited to in-frame clones, with some not included. The sample carries 250,000 to 350,000 clones, 80% to 90% recorded once. Sequencing used peripheral blood. The receptors come from a woman in her fifties or sixties with acute or convalescent COVID-19.

The chain has TRBV7-2 and TRBJ2-5; D gene ambiguous. The CDR3 loop spans 13 amino acids. Germline-derived CDR1 and CDR2 are SGHTA and FQGNSA. V was trimmed by 1 base and J by 4 bases, leaving 7 bases between them. CDR3 region: CASSLVGLETQYF. The CDR3, as DNA: TGTGCCAGCAGCTTAGTCGGGTTAGAGACCCAGTACTTC.

The CDR3 here is CASSSSSDTEAFF. CDR3 nucleotides: TGTGCCAGCAGTTCGAGTAGTGACACTGAAGCTTTCTTT. The chain is built from TRBV12-3 or TRBV12-4 and TRBJ1-1; unclear D gene. The CDR3 has 13 residues. V was cut by 4 bases and J by 3 bases, with 9 bases left in between.

V is TRBV9 and J is TRBJ2-3; D gene uncertain. This CDR3 is 13 amino acids long. V dropped 0 bases and J dropped 6 bases, with 8 bases sitting between them. CDR1 and CDR2 from the germline V gene are SGDLS and YYNGEE. DNA for the CDR3: TGTGCCAGCAGCGTAGTTTTGGGCGATACGCAGTATTTT. Protein sequence: CASSVVLGDTQYF.

The chain carries TRBV30 and TRBJ2-3, with D possibly being TRBD1 (6 bases). CDR3 length: 16 amino acids. Trimming cost V 4 bases and J 3 bases, with 20 bases left between them. Germline CDR1 and CDR2: GTSNPN and SVGIG (reference sequence). The CDR3 here is CAWTPSWGQGTDTQYF. The CDR3, as DNA: TGTGCCTGGACTCCAAGTTGGGGTCAGGGGACAGATACGCAGTATTTT.